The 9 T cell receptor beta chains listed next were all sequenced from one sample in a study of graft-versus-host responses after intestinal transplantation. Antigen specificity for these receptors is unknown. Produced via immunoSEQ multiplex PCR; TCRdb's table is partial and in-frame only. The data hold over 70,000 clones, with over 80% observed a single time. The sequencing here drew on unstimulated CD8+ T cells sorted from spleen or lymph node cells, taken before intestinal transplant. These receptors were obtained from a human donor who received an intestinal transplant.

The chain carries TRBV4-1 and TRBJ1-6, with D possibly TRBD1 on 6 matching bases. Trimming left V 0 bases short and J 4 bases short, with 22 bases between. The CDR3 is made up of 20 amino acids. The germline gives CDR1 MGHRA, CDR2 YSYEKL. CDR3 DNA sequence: TGCGCCAGCAGCCAAGATGGAAGATTTGGCAGGGACATTTATAATTCACCCCTCCACTTT. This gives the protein CASSQDGRFGRDIYNSPLHF.

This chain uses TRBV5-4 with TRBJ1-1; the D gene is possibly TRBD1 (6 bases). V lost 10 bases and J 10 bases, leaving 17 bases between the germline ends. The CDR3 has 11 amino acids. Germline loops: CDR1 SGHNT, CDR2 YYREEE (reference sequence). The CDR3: CAGVEGDRAFF. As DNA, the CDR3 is TGTGCCGGCGTTGAGGGGGATCGAGCTTTCTTT.

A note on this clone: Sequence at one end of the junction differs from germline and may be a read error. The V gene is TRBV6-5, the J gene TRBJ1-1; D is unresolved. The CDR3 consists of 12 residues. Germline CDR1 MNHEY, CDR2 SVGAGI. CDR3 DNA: TGTGCCAGTGAAGGTCGGGCGCCTGAGGCTTTCTTT. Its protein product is CASEGRAPEAFF.

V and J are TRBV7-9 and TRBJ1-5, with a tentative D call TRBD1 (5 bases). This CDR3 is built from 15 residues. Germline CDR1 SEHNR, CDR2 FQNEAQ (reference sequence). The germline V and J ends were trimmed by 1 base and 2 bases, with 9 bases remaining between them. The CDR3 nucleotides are TGTGCCAGCAGCTTAGGGCCGACAGGCAATCAGCCCCAGCATTTT. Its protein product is CASSLGPTGNQPQHF.

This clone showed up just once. In nucleotides, the CDR3 is TGTGCCAGCAGTTTAGGTCGGGGGACCTACGAGCAGTACTTC. This translates into CASSLGRGTYEQYF. V gene TRBV27 combines with J gene TRBJ2-7, with TRBD2 as a possible D gene (6 bases). Between the trimmed V and J ends, which lost 2 bases and 2 bases, there was a span of 10 bases. Germline V CDR1 and CDR2: MNHEY, SMNVEV (reference sequence). The CDR3 covers 14 residues.

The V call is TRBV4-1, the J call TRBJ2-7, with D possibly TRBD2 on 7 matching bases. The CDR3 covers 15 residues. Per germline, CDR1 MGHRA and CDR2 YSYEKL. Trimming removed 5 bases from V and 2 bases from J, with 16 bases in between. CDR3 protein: CASSVGGGLAYEQYF. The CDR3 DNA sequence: TGCGCCAGCAGCGTCGGCGGGGGCCTCGCCTACGAGCAGTACTTC.

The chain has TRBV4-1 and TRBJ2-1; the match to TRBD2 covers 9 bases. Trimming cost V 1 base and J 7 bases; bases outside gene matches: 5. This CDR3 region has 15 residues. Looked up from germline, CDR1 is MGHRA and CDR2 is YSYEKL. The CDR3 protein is CASSQVAGGGNEQFF. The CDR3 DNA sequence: TGCGCCAGCAGCCAAGTTGCGGGAGGGGGGAATGAGCAGTTCTTC.

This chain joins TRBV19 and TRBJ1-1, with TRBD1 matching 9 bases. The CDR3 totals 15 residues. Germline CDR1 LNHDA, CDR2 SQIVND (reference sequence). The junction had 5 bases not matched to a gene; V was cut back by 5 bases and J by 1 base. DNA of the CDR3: TGTGCCAGTAGTGCGGACAGGGGAAAGAACACTGAAGCTTTCTTT. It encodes CASSADRGKNTEAFF.

DNA of the CDR3: TGTGCCAGCAGTCCGTCCGGGACAGGTTTCTACGAGCAGTACTTC. This sequence encodes CASSPSGTGFYEQYF. The chain recombines TRBV27 with TRBJ2-7; 8 bases fit TRBD1. In germline, CDR1 is MNHEY, CDR2 SMNVEV (reference sequence). V lost 5 bases and J lost 3; bases outside the gene matches: 9. This CDR3 region has 15 residues.